Given below is one T cell receptor (beta chain) in context. Source study methods: Cell counts per sample came from amplifying reference gene primers. Sequencing was performed with immunoSEQ multiplex PCR; in TCRdb, only in-frame clones are kept and a portion is missing. D and trimming come from the DNA, and the V and J calls and clone size come from that table. The sample records around 280,000 clones, 70% to 90% being singletons. This sample is part of a study of blood T cell repertoires in COVID-19. Study-level information: Samples taken during acute and convalescent COVID-19 were collected in the United States, Italy and Spain.

This CDR3 is 17 amino acids long. Germline CDR1 is LNHDA and CDR2 is SQIVND (reference sequence). V trimming: 5 bases; J trimming: 3 bases; junction bases outside the gene matches: 10. This clonotype was obtained from a man between 65 and 85 years old with acute or convalescent COVID-19. The chain couples TRBV19 to TRBJ2-4; TRBD1 matches at 10 bases. The sample consisted of peripheral blood. For the CDR3, the DNA is TGTGCCAGTAGTCCGCGGGACAGGGGTTGGGGCAAAAACATTCAGTACTTC. Amino acid sequence: CASSPRDRGWGKNIQYF. The full variable domain, completed using reference TRBV19 and TRBJ2-4, is DGGITQSPKYLFRKEGQNVTLSCEQNLNHDAMYWYRQDPGQGLRLIYYSQIVNDFQKGDIAEGYSVSREKKESFPLTVTSAQKNPTAFYLCASSPRDRGWGKNIQYFGAGTRLSVL.